This entry describes one TCR beta chain. Its antigen is not identified. These data come from a study of a mutant IDH1 vaccine in newly diagnosed glioma. About the research overall: Either 4-6 weeks after radiotherapy alone or alongside temozolomide, vaccination was begun. Patients' prior therapy spanned radiotherapy, temozolomide, or both; most underwent both. Study-level findings and limits: Of all patients, approximately 93% showed vaccine-induced immune responses.

Method: immunoSEQ multiplex PCR; TCRdb's copy keeps in-frame clones and lacks some. The profile covers tens of thousands of clones, with around 80% appearing a single time and over 4.5% taken by the ten largest. The time point: week 11, during vaccination. Each vaccine dose was 300 ug of mutant IDH1 20-mer peptide, with topical imiquimod. The receptor was derived from a man aged 50 to 59 with glioma. The sample here was PBMCs, taken from a glioma patient whose treatment included an IDH1 peptide vaccine.

The chain's CDR3 is CATSPTRFRGAGNEQFF. The CDR3 DNA reads as TGTGCCACCAGCCCCACACGATTCAGGGGGGCTGGCAATGAGCAGTTCTTC. The chain carries TRBV15 and TRBJ2-1; D possibly corresponds to TRBD1 (7 bases). V lost 5 bases, J lost 6 bases, and 23 bases lay in between. The CDR3 contains 17 residues. Germline V lookup: CDR1 LNHNV, CDR2 YYDKDF (reference sequence). Full variable domain (outside the CDR3, taken from reference TRBV15 and TRBJ2-1): DAMVIQNPRYQVTQFGKPVTLSCSQTLNHNVMYWYQQKSSQAPKLLFHYYDKDFNNEADTPDNFQSRRPNTSFCFLDIRSPGLGDTAMYLCATSPTRFRGAGNEQFFGPGTRLTVL.